This TCR beta chain was captured by sequencing in a study of CD8+CD57+ T cells in acquired aplastic anemia. The overall study: Each DNA sample taken from sorted CD4+ and CD8+ cells came to 3.2 ug on average. CD4+ cell libraries from healthy donors averaged around 11 million reads. Findings of the study overall: Patients and controls were not found to differ significantly in CD8+ Simpson's diversity. Shared by patients and controls, 25 to 35 CD8+ CDR3s were abundant in patients.

As concerns this clonotype: Its antigen is not known.

The CDR3 is 14 residues long. Per germline, CDR1 SEHNR and CDR2 FQNEAQ (reference sequence). Trimming removed 3 bases from V and 3 bases from J, with 11 bases in between. Profiling that covered TCR beta VDJ and CDR3 relied on genomic DNA as its template. TCRdb passed the reads through MiXCR, listing each CDR3 protein once. Of some 210,000 distinct CDR3 sequences in the sample, around 63% were seen once. The sample was sorted CD4+, CD8+, or CD8+CD57+ T cells (not recorded which) from PBMCs. This sequence joins TRBV7-9 and TRBJ1-2; TRBD1 is a possible D gene (6 bases). This clonotype was obtained from a human donor in good health. CDR3 sequence (DNA): TGTGCCAGCAGCTTGGGGGCACAAGACTATGGCTACACCTTC. It is translated as CASSLGAQDYGYTF. Full variable domain (outside the CDR3, taken from reference TRBV7-9 and TRBJ1-2): DTGVSQNPRHKITKRGQNVTFRCDPISEHNRLYWYRQTLGQGPEFLTYFQNEAQLEKSRLLSDRFSAERPKGSFSTLEIQRTEQGDSAMYLCASSLGAQDYGYTFGSGTRLTVV.